One sample yielded the 6 T cell receptor beta chains listed below, sequenced in a study of T cells in Graves' hyperthyroidism and ophthalmopathy (dated by TCRdb to about 2019). Library preparation was by multiplex PCR. The instrument was an Illumina HiSeq 2000. The TCR beta CDR3 regions were amplified from RNA transcripts. The first round of RT-PCR for the TCR CDR3 was performed with the HTBI primer set and the Qiagen OneStep RT-PCR kit. TCRdb passed the public sequencing reads through fastp at Q25 and MiXCR, retaining productive beta sequences. Each CDR3 protein gets just one entry, which takes the most common genes and DNA from the rows behind it. For this sample the table gives 350,000 to 400,000 distinct CDR3 sequences, of which 15% to 20% were detected only once. Of the sample, about 3.7% falls within the top ten clones. Material for sequencing was blood. The receptors come from a woman under 30 with Graves' hyperthyroidism.

The table lists this clonotype with many counts. The chain is built from TRBV20-1 and TRBJ1-5; maybe TRBD1 (5 bases). Germline V gene lookup returns CDR1 DFQATT and CDR2 SNEGSKA (reference sequence). Deletions cut 6 bases from V and 3 bases from J, with 15 bases between. This CDR3 comprises 14 residues. In nucleotides, the CDR3 is TGCAGTGCCCCAGCGGGGGGATTCAATCAGCCCCAGCATTTT. The encoded protein is CSAPAGGFNQPQHF.

This clonotype came up many times. V gene TRBV7-6 combines with J gene TRBJ1-2, with a weak D call TRBD1 (5 bases). The CDR3 runs to 15 residues. In germline, CDR1 is SGHVS, CDR2 FNYEAQ. V was shortened by 1 base and J by 4 bases, with 13 bases between the two germline ends. CDR3 sequence reads: CASSLGWGSVYGYTF. The CDR3 nucleotides are TGTGCCAGCAGCTTAGGGTGGGGGTCCGTCTATGGCTACACCTTC.

Only a few counts were recorded for this clonotype. The gene calls are TRBV28 and TRBJ2-7; D remains unclear. CDR3 length equals 11 residues. CDR1 MDHEN and CDR2 SYDVKM come from the germline V gene. CDR3 sequence (DNA): TGTAAAACGGGTCAGTCCTACGAGCAGTACTTC. Translating it yields CKTGQSYEQYF.

The table lists this clonotype with many counts. This chain joins TRBV9 and TRBJ2-2; D call uncertain. The CDR3 is made up of 16 amino acids. CDR1 SGDLS and CDR2 YYNGEE come from the germline V gene. Trimming shortened V by 4 bases and J by 6 bases, and 19 bases separated the two germline ends. The CDR3: CASSPRAGNSPGELFF. CDR3 DNA sequence: TGTGCCAGCAGCCCCCGAGCCGGCAACTCCCCCGGGGAGCTGTTTTTT.

This clonotype was detected many times. The chain recombines TRBV28 with TRBJ2-5, with 7 bases aligning to TRBD1. The length of the CDR3 is 14 residues. CDR1 and CDR2 from the germline V gene are MDHEN and SYDVKM. V gave up 7 bases and J gave up 1 base; unmatched junction bases: 6. In DNA form, the CDR3 reads TGTGCCAGCATTCCTCGGGACAGCCAAGAGACCCAGTACTTC. It specifies CASIPRDSQETQYF.

This clonotype was counted at least ten times. The chain employs TRBV5-1 and TRBJ2-5; no definite D call. Germline V lookup: CDR1 SGHRS, CDR2 YFSETQ. There are 13 residues in the CDR3. The V gene lost 5 bases and the J gene lost 4 bases, with 12 bases spanning the gap. For the CDR3, the DNA is TGCGCCAGCAGGCTCGAGATGGGAGAGACCCAGTACTTC. Encoded protein: CASRLEMGETQYF.